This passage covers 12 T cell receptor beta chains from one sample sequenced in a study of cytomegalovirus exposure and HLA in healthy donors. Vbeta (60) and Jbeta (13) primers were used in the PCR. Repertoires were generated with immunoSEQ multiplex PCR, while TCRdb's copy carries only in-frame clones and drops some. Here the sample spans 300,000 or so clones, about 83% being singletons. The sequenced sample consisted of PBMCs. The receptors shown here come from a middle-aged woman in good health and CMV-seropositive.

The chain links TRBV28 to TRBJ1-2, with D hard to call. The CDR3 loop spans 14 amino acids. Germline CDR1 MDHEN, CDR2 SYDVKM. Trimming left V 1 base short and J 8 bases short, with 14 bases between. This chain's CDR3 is CASSLYIPAGGYTF. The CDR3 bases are TGTGCCAGCAGTTTATACATCCCTGCGGGCGGCTACACCTTC.

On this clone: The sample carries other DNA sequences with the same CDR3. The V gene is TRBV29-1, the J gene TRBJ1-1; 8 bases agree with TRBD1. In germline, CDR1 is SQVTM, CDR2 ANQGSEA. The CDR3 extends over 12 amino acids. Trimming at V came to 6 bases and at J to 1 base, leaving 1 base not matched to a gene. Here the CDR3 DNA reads TGCAGCGTAGGACAGGGGAACACTGAAGCTTTCTTT. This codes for CSVGQGNTEAFF.

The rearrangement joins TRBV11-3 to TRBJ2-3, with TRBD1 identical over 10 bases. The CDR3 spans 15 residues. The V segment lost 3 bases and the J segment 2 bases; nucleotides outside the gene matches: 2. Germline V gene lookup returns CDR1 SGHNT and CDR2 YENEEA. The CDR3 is CASSFGQGVTDTQYF. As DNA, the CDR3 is TGTGCCAGCAGCTTCGGACAGGGGGTCACAGATACGCAGTATTTT.

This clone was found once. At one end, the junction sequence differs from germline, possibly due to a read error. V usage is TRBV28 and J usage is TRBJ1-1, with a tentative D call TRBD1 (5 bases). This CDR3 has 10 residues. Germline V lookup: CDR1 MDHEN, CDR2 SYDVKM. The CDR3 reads CASSPGVRLF. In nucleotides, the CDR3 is TGTGCCAGCAGCCCGGGGGTGCGGCTCTTT.

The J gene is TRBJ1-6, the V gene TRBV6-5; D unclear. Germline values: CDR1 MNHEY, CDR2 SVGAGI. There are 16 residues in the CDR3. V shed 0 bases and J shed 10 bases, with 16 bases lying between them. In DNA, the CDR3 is TGTGCCAGCAGTTACTCCAGCAAGGAATTGGGCTCACCCCTCCACTTT. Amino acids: CASSYSSKELGSPLHF.

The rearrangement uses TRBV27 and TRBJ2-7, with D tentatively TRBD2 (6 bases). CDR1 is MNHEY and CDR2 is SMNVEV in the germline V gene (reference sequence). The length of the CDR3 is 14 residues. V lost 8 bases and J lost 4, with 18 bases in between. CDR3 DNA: TGTGCCAGCGGGTCCGGGACTGGGCCGTACGAGCAGTACTTC. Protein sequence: CASGSGTGPYEQYF.

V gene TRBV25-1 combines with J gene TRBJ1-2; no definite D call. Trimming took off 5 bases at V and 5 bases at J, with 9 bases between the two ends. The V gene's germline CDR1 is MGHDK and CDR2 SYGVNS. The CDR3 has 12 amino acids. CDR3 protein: CASSSAGYGYTF. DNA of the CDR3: TGTGCCAGCAGTTCCGCGGGGTATGGCTACACCTTC.

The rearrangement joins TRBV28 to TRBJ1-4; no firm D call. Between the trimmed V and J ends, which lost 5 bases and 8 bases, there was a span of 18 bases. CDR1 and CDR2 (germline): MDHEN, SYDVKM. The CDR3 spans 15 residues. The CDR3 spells CASSPPPGIGEKLFF. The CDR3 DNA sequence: TGTGCCAGCAGTCCCCCCCCCGGGATAGGCGAAAAACTGTTTTTT.

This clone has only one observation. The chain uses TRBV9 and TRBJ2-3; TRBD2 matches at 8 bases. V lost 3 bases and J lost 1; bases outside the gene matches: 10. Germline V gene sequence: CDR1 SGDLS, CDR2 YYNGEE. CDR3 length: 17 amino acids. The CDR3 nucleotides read TGTGCCAGCAGCGCGATATTTTCGGGAGGGGGCACAGATACGCAGTATTTT. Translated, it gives CASSAIFSGGGTDTQYF.

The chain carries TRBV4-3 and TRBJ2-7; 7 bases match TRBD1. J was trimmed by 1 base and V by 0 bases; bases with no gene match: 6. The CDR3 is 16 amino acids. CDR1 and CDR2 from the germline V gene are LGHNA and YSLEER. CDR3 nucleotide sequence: TGCGCCAGCAGCCAAGACCCCGGGACAGTATCCTACGAGCAGTACTTC. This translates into CASSQDPGTVSYEQYF.

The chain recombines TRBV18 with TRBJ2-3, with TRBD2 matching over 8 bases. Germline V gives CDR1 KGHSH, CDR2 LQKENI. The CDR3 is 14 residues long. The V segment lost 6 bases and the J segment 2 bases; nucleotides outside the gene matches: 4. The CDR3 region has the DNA TGTGCCAGCTCTTTTAGCGGGACCACAGATACGCAGTATTTT. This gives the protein CASSFSGTTDTQYF.

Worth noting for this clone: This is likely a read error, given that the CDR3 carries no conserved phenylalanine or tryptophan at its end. Here the CDR3 DNA reads TGTGCCAGCAGTACATACGGGAGTTTCTACGAGCAGTACCTC. Protein product: CASSTYGSFYEQYL. This chain connects TRBV2 to TRBJ2-7; possible D gene TRBD2, 6 bases. The CDR3 extends over 14 amino acids. The V end lost 5 bases, the J end lost 3 bases, and 14 bases lay between the germline ends. Germline V lookup: CDR1 SNHLY, CDR2 FYNNEI.